The entry that follows covers one TCR beta chain sequence. The data were obtained in a study of blood T cell repertoires in COVID-19. Study-wide background: Spain, Italy and the United States supplied samples that represented acute and convalescent COVID-19.

Study processing details: Using reference gene primer amplification, nucleated cell counts were estimated. Assay: immunoSEQ multiplex PCR; the TCRdb copy retains only in-frame clones and omits some. Clone size and the V and J calls come from that table; the DNA yielded D and trimming. The table lists more than 55,000 clones, approximately 82% of them singletons, with almost 10% in the top ten. The TCR sequence derives from a woman older than 75 with acute or convalescent COVID-19. The sample taken for sequencing was peripheral blood.

This CDR3 reads CATQGYVTQYF. In DNA, the CDR3 is TGTGCCACCCAGGGGTATGTTACGCAGTATTTT. The chain combines TRBV3-1 (or the pseudogene TRBV3-2) with TRBJ2-3, with D possibly matching TRBD1 (6 bases). CDR1 is LGHDT, CDR2 YNNKEL, per germline (reference sequence). Trimming cost V 10 bases and J 8 bases, with 13 bases left between them. The CDR3 is 11 residues long.